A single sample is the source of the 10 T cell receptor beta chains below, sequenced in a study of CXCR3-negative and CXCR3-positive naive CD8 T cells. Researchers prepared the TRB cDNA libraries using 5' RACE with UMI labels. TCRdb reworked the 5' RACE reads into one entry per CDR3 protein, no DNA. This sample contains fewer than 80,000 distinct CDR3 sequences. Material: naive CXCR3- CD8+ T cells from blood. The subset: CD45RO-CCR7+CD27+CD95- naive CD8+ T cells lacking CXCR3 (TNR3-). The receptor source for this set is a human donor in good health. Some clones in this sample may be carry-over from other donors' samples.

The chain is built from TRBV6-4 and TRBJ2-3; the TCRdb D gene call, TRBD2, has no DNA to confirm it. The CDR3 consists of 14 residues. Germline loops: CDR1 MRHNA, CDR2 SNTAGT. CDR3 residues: CASSATSVTDTQYF.

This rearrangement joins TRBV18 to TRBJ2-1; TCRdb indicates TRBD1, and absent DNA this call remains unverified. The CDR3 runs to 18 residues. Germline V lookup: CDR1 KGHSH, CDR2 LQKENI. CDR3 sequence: CASSPWGAGRSSYNEQFF.

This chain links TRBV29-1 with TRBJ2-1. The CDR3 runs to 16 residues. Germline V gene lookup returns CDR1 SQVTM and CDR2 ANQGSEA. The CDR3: CSVEGSESTPYNEQFF.

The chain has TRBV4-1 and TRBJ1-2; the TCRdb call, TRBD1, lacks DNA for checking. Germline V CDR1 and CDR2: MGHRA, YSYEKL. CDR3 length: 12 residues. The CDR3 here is CASSQGGDGYTF.

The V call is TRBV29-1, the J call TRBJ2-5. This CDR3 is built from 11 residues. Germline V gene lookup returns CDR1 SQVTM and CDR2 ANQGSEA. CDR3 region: CSAMYQETQYF.

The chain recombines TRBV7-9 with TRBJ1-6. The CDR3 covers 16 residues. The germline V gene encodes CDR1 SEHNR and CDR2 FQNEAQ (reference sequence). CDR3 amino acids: CASSQSRSSYNSPLHF.

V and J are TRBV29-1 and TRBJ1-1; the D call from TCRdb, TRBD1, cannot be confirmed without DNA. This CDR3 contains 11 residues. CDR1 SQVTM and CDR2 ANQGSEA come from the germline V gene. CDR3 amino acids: CSVPGATEAFF.

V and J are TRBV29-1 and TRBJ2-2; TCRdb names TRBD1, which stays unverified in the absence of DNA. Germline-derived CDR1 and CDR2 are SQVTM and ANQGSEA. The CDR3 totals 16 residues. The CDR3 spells CSVELLTGGHTGELFF.

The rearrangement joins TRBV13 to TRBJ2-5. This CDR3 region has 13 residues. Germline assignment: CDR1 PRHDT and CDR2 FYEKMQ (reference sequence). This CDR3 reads CASSEGSKETQYF.

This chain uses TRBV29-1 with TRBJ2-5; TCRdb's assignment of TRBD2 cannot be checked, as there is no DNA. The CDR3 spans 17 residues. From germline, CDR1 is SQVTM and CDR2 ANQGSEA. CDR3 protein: CSVEGDGLEPISETQYF.